A selection of T cell receptor beta chains follows, all from one sample in a study of CD4 T cells in relation to SARS-CoV-2 and coronaviruses. Method: immunoSEQ multiplex PCR; TCRdb's copy keeps in-frame clones and lacks some. The top ten clones hold around 0.14% of a sample with tens of thousands of clones, about 94% of them seen once. Sequenced material: naive CD4+ T cells from PBMCs. Every receptor here comes from a human donor in good health. The CDR3 runs from the conserved cysteine through the conserved F or W. Each record gives: CDR3 protein, CDR3 DNA, CDR3 length, V gene, J gene, clone size, D gene. The D gene is left open where the match is weak. Clone size, where shown, is once, few, many, or a class for clones that have expanded.

CDR3: CASSLGPIAGDTGELFF; DNA: TGTGCCAGCAGCTTGGGGCCGATAGCGGGAGACACCGGGGAGCTGTTTTTT; length: 17; V: TRBV7-9; J: TRBJ2-2; size: few; D: TRBD2
CDR3: CASSSLGYEQYF; DNA: TGTGCCAGCAGCTCCCTTGGCTACGAGCAGTACTTC; length: 12; V: TRBV5-5; J: TRBJ2-7; size: NA; D: NA
CDR3: CASSSPLGTGTYEQYF; DNA: TGTGCCAGCAGTTCCCCTTTAGGGACAGGGACCTACGAGCAGTACTTC; length: 16; V: TRBV6-5; J: TRBJ2-7; size: NA; D: TRBD1
CDR3: CASSQGDRGGSGF; DNA: TGTGCCAGCAGCCAAGGGGACAGGGGGGGCTCTGGATTC; length: 13; V: TRBV3-1/TRBV3-2; J: TRBJ1-2; size: NA; D: TRBD1
CDR3: CASTIPPGLALTDTQYF; DNA: TGTGCCAGCACGATCCCTCCGGGACTAGCGCTTACAGATACGCAGTATTTT; length: 17; V: TRBV13; J: TRBJ2-3; size: NA; D: TRBD2
CDR3: CASSSENTEAFF; DNA: TGTGCCAGTAGTTCGGAGAACACTGAAGCTTTCTTT; length: 12; V: TRBV19; J: TRBJ1-1; size: few; D: NA
CDR3: CASSIGPHIRYEQYF; DNA: TGTGCCAGTAGTATTGGACCTCATATCCGCTACGAGCAGTACTTC; length: 15; V: TRBV19; J: TRBJ2-7; size: NA; D: NA
CDR3: CSGNTAGEQYF; DNA: TGCAGCGGAAACACAGCGGGCGAGCAGTACTTC; length: 11; V: TRBV29-1; J: TRBJ2-7; size: NA; D: NA
CDR3: CASRRTGEADTIYF; DNA: TGTGCCAGCAGAAGGACAGGGGAGGCGGACACCATATATTTT; length: 14; V: TRBV7-9; J: TRBJ1-3; size: NA; D: TRBD1
CDR3: CASSQASTAGTEQYF; DNA: TGTGCCAGCAGCCAAGCGTCTACAGCGGGAACGGAGCAGTACTTC; length: 15; V: TRBV4-2; J: TRBJ2-7; size: NA; D: TRBD2
CDR3: CASSLDNANEKLFF; DNA: TGTGCCAGCAGCTTAGACAACGCTAATGAAAAACTGTTTTTT; length: 14; V: TRBV7-9; J: TRBJ1-4; size: once; D: NA
CDR3: CASSQGVYEQYF; DNA: TGTGCCAGCAGCCAGGGAGTTTACGAGCAGTACTTC; length: 12; V: TRBV3-1/TRBV3-2; J: TRBJ2-7; size: once; D: NA
CDR3: CATKLLQGTATNEKLFF; DNA: TGTGCCACCAAGCTTTTACAGGGCACAGCAACTAATGAAAAACTGTTTTTT; length: 17; V: TRBV15; J: TRBJ1-4; size: NA; D: NA
CDR3: CASSHQRSGEQYF; DNA: TGTGCCAGCAGCCACCAACGGTCGGGCGAGCAGTACTTC; length: 13; V: TRBV3-1/TRBV3-2; J: TRBJ2-7; size: NA; D: NA
CDR3: CASRGLAGVYEQFF; DNA: TGTGCCAGCAGGGGACTAGCGGGAGTTTATGAGCAGTTCTTC; length: 14; V: TRBV6-5; J: TRBJ2-1; size: NA; D: TRBD2
CDR3: CASSPPIKSSFTRNEQFF; DNA: TGTGCCAGCTCACCACCCATAAAGTCATCGTTTACTCGGAATGAGCAGTTCTTC; length: 18; V: TRBV18; J: TRBJ2-1; size: NA; D: NA
CDR3: CASSLYRDSNEQFF; DNA: TGTGCCAGCAGCTTGTATAGAGACTCAAATGAGCAGTTCTTC; length: 14; V: TRBV5-4; J: TRBJ2-1; size: NA; D: NA
CDR3: CASGGGTGGTEAFF; DNA: TGTGCCAGCGGCGGAGGGACGGGAGGGACTGAAGCTTTCTTT; length: 14; V: TRBV27; J: TRBJ1-1; size: NA; D: NA
CDR3: CASSARPVRTVGNEQFF; DNA: TGTGCCAGCAGTGCCCGCCCGGTTAGGACAGTGGGCAATGAGCAGTTCTTC; length: 17; V: TRBV6-4; J: TRBJ2-1; size: NA; D: NA
CDR3: CASSESGTTNEKLFF; DNA: TGCGCCAGCAGTGAGTCAGGAACAACTAATGAAAAACTGTTTTTT; length: 15; V: TRBV10-1; J: TRBJ1-4; size: NA; D: NA
CDR3: CASSPYGGGYTF; DNA: TGTGCCAGCAGTCCCTACGGGGGGGGCTACACCTTC; length: 12; V: TRBV6-5; J: TRBJ1-2; size: NA; D: NA
CDR3: CASSALAGDNEQFF; DNA: TGTGCCAGTAGTGCACTAGCGGGGGACAATGAGCAGTTCTTC; length: 14; V: TRBV19; J: TRBJ2-1; size: NA; D: TRBD2
CDR3: CASSPRLRGGGYTF; DNA: TGTGCCAGCAGCCCCCGCCTTAGGGGTGGCGGCTACACCTTC; length: 14; V: TRBV3-1/TRBV3-2; J: TRBJ1-2; size: NA; D: NA
CDR3: CASSLGLADTQYF; DNA: TGTGCCAGCAGCCTGGGACTAGCAGATACGCAGTATTTT; length: 13; V: TRBV5-4; J: TRBJ2-3; size: NA; D: TRBD2
CDR3: CASSTRDTHRSYNEQFF; DNA: TGCGCCAGCAGCACCCGGGACACGCATCGCTCCTACAATGAGCAGTTCTTC; length: 17; V: TRBV5-1; J: TRBJ2-1; size: NA; D: NA
CDR3: CASSLLPSGQGSTYEQYF; DNA: TGTGCCAGCTCACTGCTCCCCTCTGGACAGGGTAGCACCTACGAGCAGTACTTC; length: 18; V: TRBV18; J: TRBJ2-7; size: NA; D: TRBD1
CDR3: CASSAETDTQYF; DNA: TGCGCCAGCAGCGCAGAAACAGATACGCAGTATTTT; length: 12; V: TRBV5-1; J: TRBJ2-3; size: NA; D: NA
CDR3: CASSIQGAVPGANVLTF; DNA: TGTGCCAGTAGTATTCAGGGGGCGGTCCCTGGGGCCAACGTCCTGACTTTC; length: 17; V: TRBV19; J: TRBJ2-6; size: NA; D: TRBD1
CDR3: CASSTRGGFTEAFF; DNA: TGTGCCAGCAGCACCCGGGGCGGGTTCACTGAAGCTTTCTTT; length: 14; V: TRBV7-9; J: TRBJ1-1; size: NA; D: NA
CDR3: CASSSPGGAGGGEKLFF; DNA: TGTGCCAGCAGCTCCCCCGGGGGCGCCGGGGGTGGAGAAAAACTGTTTTTT; length: 17; V: TRBV28; J: TRBJ1-4; size: NA; D: NA
CDR3: CASSSTIGAGVRNEQFF; DNA: TGTGCCAGCAGCTCAACTATCGGGGCAGGGGTTAGGAATGAGCAGTTCTTC; length: 17; V: TRBV7-9; J: TRBJ2-1; size: NA; D: NA
CDR3: CAWSLGLAGDYNEQFF; DNA: TGTGCCTGGAGTCTCGGACTAGCGGGAGATTACAATGAGCAGTTCTTC; length: 16; V: TRBV30; J: TRBJ2-1; size: NA; D: TRBD2
CDR3: CASSREDRATLGDIQYF; DNA: TGTGCCAGTAGTAGGGAGGACAGGGCTACCCTCGGGGACATTCAGTACTTC; length: 17; V: TRBV19; J: TRBJ2-4; size: NA; D: TRBD1
CDR3: CASSEPGAVEKLFF; DNA: TGTGCCAGCAGTGAACCGGGGGCCGTAGAAAAACTGTTTTTT; length: 14; V: TRBV6-1; J: TRBJ1-4; size: NA; D: NA